This TCR beta chain was captured by sequencing in a study of OX40 agonist ivuxolimab in advanced cancers. Study background: Ivuxolimab, which is an agonistic anti-OX40 (CD134) antibody, was administered to the patients.

Profiled with immunoSEQ multiplex PCR; TCRdb holds only in-frame clones, not every one. The sample lists some 74,000 clones; 90% were seen once. Study-wide points: Dosing at 0.1 to 3.0 mg/kg was accompanied by clonal expansion of CD4+ and CD8+ blood T cells by week 6.

This clone has only one observation. The antigen is undetermined. Germline lookup yields CDR1 SGDLS and CDR2 YYNGEE. The CDR3 covers 16 residues. Unmatched junction bases numbered 5, after V lost 2 bases and J lost 2 bases. This clonotype was sampled from an adult with an advanced solid tumor such as melanoma, head and neck, liver or kidney cancer. The input for sequencing was CD4+ or CD8+ T cells sorted from blood, taken in a trial of the OX40 agonist ivuxolimab. The chain links TRBV9 to TRBJ2-2, with 8 bases lining up with TRBD1. CDR3 nucleotides: TGTGCCAGCAGCGTGTTCGGACAGGGTAACACCGGGGAGCTGTTTTTT. Its protein product is CASSVFGQGNTGELFF.